This T cell receptor (beta chain) originates from a study of OX40 agonist ivuxolimab in advanced cancers. Background on the study: The eligibility criteria allowed prior anti-PD-1, anti-PD-L1 or anti-CTLA-4 therapy, and 30% to 45% had some.

Points on this clone: Its antigen is undetermined.

Patients were excluded for autoimmune disease history or systemic immunosuppression. The protocol was immunoSEQ multiplex PCR, while the TCRdb copy is restricted to in-frame clones and leaves out a portion. Among around 80,000 clones, about 85% were seen once, and the ten largest hold about 1%. The CDR3 has 15 amino acids. Germline V CDR1 and CDR2: MNHEY, SVGAGI. V lost 4 bases and J lost 5, with 17 bases in between. Study-level findings and limits: Averaged across samples, CD8+ T cells carried more expanded clones than CD4+ did. Partial responders receiving 0.1-3.0 mg/kg showed among the lowest clonal expansion.

The V and J genes are TRBV6-5 and TRBJ1-2; D possibly corresponds to TRBD1 (6 bases). Material: CD4+ or CD8+ T cells sorted from blood, obtained in a trial of the OX40 agonist ivuxolimab. This clonotype was obtained from an adult with an advanced solid tumor such as melanoma, head and neck, liver or kidney cancer. The chain's CDR3 is CASSSETGHRYGYTF. CDR3 DNA sequence: TGTGCCAGCAGTTCCGAAACGGGACACCGTTATGGCTACACCTTC.